This T cell receptor beta chain was profiled in a study of OX40 agonist ivuxolimab in advanced cancers. General study results and limits: It was also the case that some nonresponders had low normalized T-cell clonal expansion.

Measured with immunoSEQ multiplex PCR; TCRdb has only the in-frame clones, and not every one. Among 50,000 to 80,000 clones listed, roughly 81% were seen once. CDR1 is SGHTA, CDR2 FQGNSA, per germline. This CDR3 contains 13 residues. Trimming stripped 11 bases from V and 0 bases from J, with 14 bases between. Autoimmune disease history or systemic immunosuppression led to patients being barred. On this clone itself: The antigen is undetermined.

This TCR was sampled from an adult with an advanced solid tumor such as melanoma, head and neck, liver or kidney cancer. Material: CD4+ or CD8+ T cells sorted from blood, obtained in a trial of the OX40 agonist ivuxolimab. The chain links TRBV7-2 to TRBJ2-7; no clear D. The CDR3 here is CASLGLPSYEQYF. The CDR3 nucleotides read TGTGCCTCCCTTGGGCTACCCTCCTACGAGCAGTACTTC.